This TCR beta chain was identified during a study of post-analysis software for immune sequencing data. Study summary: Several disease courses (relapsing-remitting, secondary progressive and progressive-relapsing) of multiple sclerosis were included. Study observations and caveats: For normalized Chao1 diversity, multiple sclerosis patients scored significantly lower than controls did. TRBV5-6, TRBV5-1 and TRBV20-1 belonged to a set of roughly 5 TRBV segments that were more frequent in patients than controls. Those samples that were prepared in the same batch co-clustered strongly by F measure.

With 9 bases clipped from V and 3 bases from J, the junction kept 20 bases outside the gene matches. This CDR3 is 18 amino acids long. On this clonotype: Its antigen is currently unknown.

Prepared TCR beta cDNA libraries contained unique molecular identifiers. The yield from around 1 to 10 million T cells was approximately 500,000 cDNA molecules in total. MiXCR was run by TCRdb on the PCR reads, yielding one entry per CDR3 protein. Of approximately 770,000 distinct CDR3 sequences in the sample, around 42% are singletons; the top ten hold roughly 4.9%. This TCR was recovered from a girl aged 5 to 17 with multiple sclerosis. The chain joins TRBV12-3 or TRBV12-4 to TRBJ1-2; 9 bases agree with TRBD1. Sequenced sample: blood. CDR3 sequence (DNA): TGTGCCAGTACTTCGACAAACCCCGGGACAGGGACACACTATGGCTACACCTTC. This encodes CASTSTNPGTGTHYGYTF.